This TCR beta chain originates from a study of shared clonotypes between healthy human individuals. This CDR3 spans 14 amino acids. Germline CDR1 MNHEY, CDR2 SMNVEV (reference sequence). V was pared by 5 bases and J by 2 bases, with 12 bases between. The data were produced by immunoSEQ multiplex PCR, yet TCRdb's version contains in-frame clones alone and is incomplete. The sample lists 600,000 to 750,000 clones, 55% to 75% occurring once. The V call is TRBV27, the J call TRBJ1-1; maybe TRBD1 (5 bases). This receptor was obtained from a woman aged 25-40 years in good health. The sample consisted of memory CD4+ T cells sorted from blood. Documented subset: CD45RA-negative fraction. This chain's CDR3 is CASSVGLINTEAFF. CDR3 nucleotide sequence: TGTGCCAGCAGTGTGGGACTGATCAACACTGAAGCTTTCTTT.